This TCR beta chain was recorded in a study of control samples from healthy donors and cancer patients. Clones were sequenced by immunoSEQ multiplex PCR, and TCRdb holds only the in-frame ones, with some missing. The table lists almost 85,000 clones, 94% of them singletons, with 4.8% in the top ten. Germline V CDR1 and CDR2: MDHEN, SYDVKM. This CDR3 has 15 residues. The V gene lost 7 bases and the J gene lost 4 bases, with 17 bases spanning the gap. The TCR comes from a woman aged 18-29 years in good health. Sequencing input: blood. The chain uses TRBV28 and TRBJ2-1; weak D call: TRBD1 (6 bases). CDR3 nucleotides: TGTGCCAGCATTAATGGGGGCGGAGGATACAATGAGCAGTTCTTC. Encoded protein: CASINGGGGYNEQFF.